This T cell receptor (beta chain) was identified during a study of blood T cell repertoires in COVID-19. For the study at large: Whether acute or convalescent, the COVID-19 samples came from the United States, Italy and Spain. The analysed material was cDNA or gDNA that came from T cells, B-cell-depleted T cells, or PBMCs.

Original data processing: Using reference gene primer amplification, nucleated cell counts were estimated. The table came from immunoSEQ multiplex PCR; TCRdb's copy has only in-frame clones and leaves some out. D and trimming were read from the DNA, whereas the V and J calls and clone size are those reported in that table. The sample lists under 200,000 clones; about 87% were seen once. V shed 2 bases, J shed 8 bases, and the junction held 3 bases outside the gene matches. The CDR3 is 15 residues long. Germline V gene sequence: CDR1 SGHDT, CDR2 YYEEEE. This clonotype originated in a man aged 60 to 75 with acute or convalescent COVID-19. The chain uses TRBV5-6 and TRBJ2-2; 13 bases map to TRBD2. The sample comprised peripheral blood. CDR3 nucleotide sequence: TGTGCCAGCAGCTTCGGGACTAGCGGGAAAGGGGAGCTGTTTTTT. Its protein is CASSFGTSGKGELFF.